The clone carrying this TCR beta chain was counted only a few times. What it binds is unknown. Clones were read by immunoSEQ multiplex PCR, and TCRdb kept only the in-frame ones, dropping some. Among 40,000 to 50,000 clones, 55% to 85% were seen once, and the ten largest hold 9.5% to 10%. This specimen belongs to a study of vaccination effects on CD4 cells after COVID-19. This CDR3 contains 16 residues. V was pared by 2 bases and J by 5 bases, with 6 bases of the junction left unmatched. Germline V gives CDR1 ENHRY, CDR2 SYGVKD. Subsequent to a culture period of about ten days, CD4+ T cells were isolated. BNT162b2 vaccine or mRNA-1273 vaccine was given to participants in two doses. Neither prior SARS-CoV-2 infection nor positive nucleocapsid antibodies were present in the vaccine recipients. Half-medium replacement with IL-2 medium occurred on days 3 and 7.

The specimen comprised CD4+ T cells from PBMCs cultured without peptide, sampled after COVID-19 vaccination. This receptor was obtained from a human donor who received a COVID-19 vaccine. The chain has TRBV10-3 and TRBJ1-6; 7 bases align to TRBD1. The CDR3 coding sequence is TGTGCCATCAGTGAGGGAGGACAGGACAATAATTCACCCCTCCACTTT. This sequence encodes CAISEGGQDNNSPLHF.